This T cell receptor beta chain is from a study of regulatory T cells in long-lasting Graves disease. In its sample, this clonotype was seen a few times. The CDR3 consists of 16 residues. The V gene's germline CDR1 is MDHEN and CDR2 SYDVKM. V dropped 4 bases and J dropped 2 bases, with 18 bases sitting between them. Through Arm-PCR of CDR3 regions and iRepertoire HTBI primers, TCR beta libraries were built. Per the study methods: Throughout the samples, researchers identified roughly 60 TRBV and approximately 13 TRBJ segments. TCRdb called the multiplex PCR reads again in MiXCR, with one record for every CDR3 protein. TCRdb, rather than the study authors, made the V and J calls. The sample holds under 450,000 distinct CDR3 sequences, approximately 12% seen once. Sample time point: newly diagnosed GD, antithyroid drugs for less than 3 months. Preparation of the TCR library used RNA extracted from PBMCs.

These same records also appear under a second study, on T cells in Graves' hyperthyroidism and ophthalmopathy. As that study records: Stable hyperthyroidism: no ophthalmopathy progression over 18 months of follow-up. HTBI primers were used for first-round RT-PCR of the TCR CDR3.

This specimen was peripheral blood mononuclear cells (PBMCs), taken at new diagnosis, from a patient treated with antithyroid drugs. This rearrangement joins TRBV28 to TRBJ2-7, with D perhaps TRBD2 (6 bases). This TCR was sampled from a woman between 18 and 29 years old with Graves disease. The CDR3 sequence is CASSSYGSPETYEQYF. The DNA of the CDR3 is TGTGCCAGCAGTTCGTACGGGAGCCCGGAGACCTACGAGCAGTACTTC.